A single sample gave rise to the 26 T cell receptor beta chains below, sequenced in a study of blood T cell repertoires in COVID-19. Clones were sequenced by immunoSEQ multiplex PCR, and TCRdb holds only the in-frame ones, with some missing. In the table there are about 76,000 clones, around nine tenths of which are singletons. The specimen sequenced was peripheral blood. The receptors were gathered from a man over 45 with active COVID-19.

V is TRBV7-3 and J is TRBJ2-1, with 8 bases identical to TRBD2. Per germline, CDR1 SGHTA and CDR2 FQGTGA. V lost 2 bases and J lost 12; bases outside the gene matches: 15. This CDR3 is 16 amino acids long. CDR3 residues: CASSLAPANNGLAQFF. CDR3 DNA: TGTGCCAGCAGCTTAGCCCCCGCAAATAATGGACTAGCGCAGTTCTTC.

This clone was seen a single time. The rearrangement links TRBV5-1 to TRBJ2-7, with 7 bases that match TRBD1. Germline lookup yields CDR1 SGHRS and CDR2 YFSETQ. Unmatched junction bases numbered 4, after V lost 2 bases and J lost 2 bases. The CDR3 runs to 14 residues. The CDR3: CASSFIQGAYEQYF. CDR3 nucleotide sequence: TGCGCCAGCAGCTTCATTCAGGGGGCCTACGAGCAGTACTTC. Complete variable domain (other parts from reference TRBV5-1 and TRBJ2-7): KAGVTQTPRYLIKTRGQQVTLSCSPISGHRSVSWYQQTPGQGLQFLFEYFSETQRNKGNFPGRFSGRQFSNSRSEMNVSTLELGDSALYLCASSFIQGAYEQYFGPGTRLTVT.

This clone was counted between two and nine times. The gene calls are TRBV6-2 or TRBV6-3 and TRBJ2-7; possibly TRBD1 for D (5 bases). Trimming removed 2 bases at V and 1 base at J, with 12 bases between. The CDR3 has 15 amino acids. CDR1 MNHEY and CDR2 SVGEGT come from the germline V gene. The CDR3 nucleotides are TGTGCCAGCAGTTACGAGCCAGGGAAATCCTACGAGCAGTACTTC. As protein: CASSYEPGKSYEQYF.

The chain links TRBV28 to TRBJ2-5; 10 bases agree with TRBD2. Germline values: CDR1 MDHEN, CDR2 SYDVKM. Trimming at V came to 4 bases and at J to 6 bases, leaving 5 bases not matched to a gene. CDR3 length: 14 residues. The CDR3 sequence is CASSSASGSKTQYF. Here the CDR3 DNA reads TGTGCCAGCAGTTCCGCTAGCGGGAGTAAGACCCAGTACTTC.

The chain carries TRBV6-5 and TRBJ2-5; 9 nucleotides match TRBD1. After removal of 5 bases from V and 1 base from J, the junction contained 5 bases not matched to a gene. The CDR3 loop spans 15 amino acids. Germline CDR1 is MNHEY and CDR2 is SVGAGI. CDR3 region: CASSRDRAGQETQYF. The CDR3 DNA sequence: TGTGCCAGCAGTAGGGACAGGGCTGGCCAAGAGACCCAGTACTTC.

The chain couples TRBV4-3 to TRBJ1-2, with 8 nucleotides matching TRBD1. V lost 4 bases and J lost 6; bases outside the gene matches: 7. This CDR3 has 14 residues. The germline V gene encodes CDR1 LGHNA and CDR2 YSLEER. The CDR3 region has the DNA TGCGCCAGCAGCCCGCAGGGGGCCCTCGATGGCTACACCTTC. Protein product: CASSPQGALDGYTF.

The rearrangement uses TRBV4-1 and TRBJ2-4; D uncertain. The germline V gene has CDR1 MGHRA and CDR2 YSYEKL. The CDR3 contains 15 residues. Trimming left V 3 bases short and J 0 bases short, with 9 bases between. The CDR3: CASSQFVVAKNIQYF. The CDR3 DNA follows: TGCGCCAGCAGCCAGTTCGTCGTAGCCAAAAACATTCAGTACTTC.

This rearrangement joins TRBV7-9 to TRBJ1-1, with 10 bases lining up with TRBD1. The CDR3 spans 16 residues. Germline V gene sequence: CDR1 SEHNR, CDR2 FQNEAQ (reference sequence). With 3 bases clipped from V and 5 bases from J, the junction kept 9 bases outside the gene matches. The CDR3 loop is CASSLGSGTGATEAFF. In DNA form, the CDR3 reads TGTGCCAGCAGCTTGGGATCCGGGACAGGGGCGACTGAAGCTTTCTTT. Using reference TRBV7-9 and TRBJ1-1 for the parts outside the CDR3, the full variable domain is DTGVSQNPRHKITKRGQNVTFRCDPISEHNRLYWYRQTLGQGPEFLTYFQNEAQLEKSRLLSDRFSAERPKGSFSTLEIQRTEQGDSAMYLCASSLGSGTGATEAFFGQGTRLTVV.

The chain has TRBV28 and TRBJ1-1, with D maybe TRBD1 (5 bases). The CDR3 is 11 residues long. V was pared by 11 bases and J by 1 base, with 8 bases between. Germline-derived CDR1 and CDR2 are MDHEN and SYDVKM. In DNA, the CDR3 is TGTGCCGGGGGGAAGAACACTGAAGCTTTCTTT. It is translated as CAGGKNTEAFF.

The J gene is TRBJ1-6, the V gene TRBV11-2; D possibly corresponds to TRBD1 (6 bases). Trimming took off 4 bases at V and 6 bases at J, with 16 bases between the two ends. Germline-derived CDR1 and CDR2 are SGHAT and FQNNGV. This CDR3 spans 16 amino acids. The CDR3 loop reads CASSSNLQGFNSPLHF. In DNA form, the CDR3 reads TGTGCCAGCAGCTCCAATTTACAGGGATTTAATTCACCCCTCCACTTT.

Only one count was recorded for this clone. The rearrangement joins TRBV6-2 or TRBV6-3 to TRBJ1-5; D remains ambiguous. V lost 3 bases to trimming and J lost 2 bases, with 8 bases between them. Germline values: CDR1 MNHEY, CDR2 SVGEGT. This CDR3 comprises 14 residues. The CDR3 DNA is TGTGCCAGCAGTTATGCTAGAGGCAATCAGCCCCAGCATTTT. Protein product: CASSYARGNQPQHF.

This clone was observed once. This sequence joins TRBV28 and TRBJ2-6; the D is unclear. Germline lookup yields CDR1 MDHEN and CDR2 SYDVKM. This CDR3 has 15 amino acids. Trimming shortened V by 5 bases and J by 0 bases, and 8 bases separated the two germline ends. The CDR3 loop reads CASSPALSGANVLTF. The CDR3 DNA reads as TGTGCCAGCAGTCCCGCGCTCTCTGGGGCCAACGTCCTGACTTTC.

The chain uses TRBV9 and TRBJ1-1; TRBD1 might be the D (5 bases). Trimming pared 4 bases from V and 2 bases from J, leaving 12 bases between. This CDR3 comprises 14 residues. CDR1 and CDR2 from the germline V gene are SGDLS and YYNGEE. The CDR3 protein is CASSPRAPNTEAFF. In DNA, the CDR3 is TGTGCCAGCAGCCCCAGGGCGCCTAACACTGAAGCTTTCTTT.

The chain is built from TRBV19 and TRBJ1-5; D remains unclear. V dropped 5 bases and J dropped 4 bases, with 9 bases sitting between them. CDR3 length equals 13 residues. In germline, CDR1 is LNHDA, CDR2 SQIVND (reference sequence). The CDR3: CASSRQKNQPQHF. The CDR3 DNA reads TGTGCCAGTAGTCGTCAGAAAAATCAGCCCCAGCATTTT. Based on the CDR3 plus reference TRBV19 and TRBJ1-5, the full variable domain is DGGITQSPKYLFRKEGQNVTLSCEQNLNHDAMYWYRQDPGQGLRLIYYSQIVNDFQKGDIAEGYSVSREKKESFPLTVTSAQKNPTAFYLCASSRQKNQPQHFGDGTRLSIL.

The rearrangement joins TRBV28 to TRBJ2-7; D remains unclear. Trimming pared 4 bases from V and 0 bases from J, leaving 4 bases between. The CDR3 contains 12 residues. Germline-derived CDR1 and CDR2 are MDHEN and SYDVKM. The CDR3 bases are TGTGCCAGCAGTTACAGCTCCTACGAGCAGTACTTC. Translating gives CASSYSSYEQYF.

The chain recombines TRBV6-5 with TRBJ1-6; 7 bases align to TRBD1. Trimming removed 5 bases from V and 9 bases from J; junction bases left unmatched: 7. This CDR3 has 14 amino acids. CDR1 and CDR2 from the germline V gene are MNHEY and SVGAGI. As DNA, the CDR3 is TGTGCCAGCAGTCCGGATACAGGGGTTTCACCCCTCCACTTT. It translates to CASSPDTGVSPLHF.

V gene TRBV28 combines with J gene TRBJ1-1; no clear D. The CDR3 is 13 residues long. Germline-derived CDR1 and CDR2 are MDHEN and SYDVKM. V dropped 1 base and J dropped 4 bases, with 7 bases sitting between them. CDR3: CASSLYGVTEAFF. The CDR3 nucleotides are TGTGCCAGCAGTTTATACGGGGTCACTGAAGCTTTCTTT.

V and J are TRBV18 and TRBJ2-1; tentative D call: TRBD2 (5 bases). The germline V gene has CDR1 KGHSH and CDR2 LQKENI. The V gene lost 6 bases and the J gene lost 1 base, with 10 bases spanning the gap. This CDR3 spans 14 amino acids. The CDR3 DNA sequence: TGTGCCAGCTCTCCCACTAGGTCCTACAATGAGCAGTTCTTC. Amino acid sequence: CASSPTRSYNEQFF.

This chain joins TRBV7-3 and TRBJ2-1, with 10 nucleotides matching TRBD2. V lost 2 bases, J lost 3 bases, and 4 bases stayed unmatched. The CDR3 is 16 amino acids. Germline V gene sequence: CDR1 SGHTA, CDR2 FQGTGA. CDR3 amino acids: CASSLARLAGYNEQFF. In nucleotides, the CDR3 is TGTGCCAGCAGCTTAGCCCGACTAGCGGGCTACAATGAGCAGTTCTTC.

The chain recombines TRBV18 with TRBJ1-5; TRBD1 matches 7 bases. The CDR3 runs to 14 residues. V lost 8 bases, J lost 4 bases, and 8 bases stayed unmatched. Germline-derived CDR1 and CDR2 are KGHSH and LQKENI. The DNA of the CDR3 is TGTGCCAGCGCCCCCGGGACAGTGAATCAGCCCCAGCATTTT. Protein product: CASAPGTVNQPQHF.

The chain recombines TRBV6-5 with TRBJ1-2, with 7 nucleotides matching TRBD1. Germline V gene sequence: CDR1 MNHEY, CDR2 SVGAGI. CDR3 length: 13 amino acids. The ends lost 6 bases at V and 7 bases at J; junction bases unmatched: 8. Here the CDR3 DNA reads TGTGCCAGCAGCGCACAGGGGATCGGTGGCTACACCTTC. As protein: CASSAQGIGGYTF.

The chain uses TRBV5-1 and TRBJ2-1; 7 bases align to TRBD1. V lost 2 bases, J lost 5 bases, and 7 bases stayed unmatched. CDR1 is SGHRS, CDR2 YFSETQ, per germline. The CDR3 contains 15 residues. DNA for the CDR3: TGCGCCAGCAGCTTTCGGGACAGCTACGACAATGAGCAGTTCTTC. Its protein product is CASSFRDSYDNEQFF.

The DNA for the CDR3 is TGTGCCAGCAGCTTAGCGAGTGGACTTTCCTACGAGCAGTACTTC. Protein product: CASSLASGLSYEQYF. The J gene is TRBJ2-7, the V gene TRBV7-2; D might be TRBD2 (5 bases). Germline CDR1 reads SGHTA; CDR2 reads FQGNSA. V dropped 0 bases and J dropped 1 base, with 10 bases sitting between them. The CDR3 extends over 15 amino acids.

The rearrangement uses TRBV7-2 and TRBJ1-4, with 7 bases identical to TRBD1. V dropped 6 bases and J dropped 5; count of bases not matched to a gene: 3. The CDR3 runs to 13 residues. Germline loops: CDR1 SGHTA, CDR2 FQGNSA. The CDR3 DNA reads as TGTGCCAGCAGTTCCAGGGGGAATGAAAAACTGTTTTTT. It translates to CASSSRGNEKLFF.

V is TRBV5-1 and J is TRBJ2-3; D is ambiguous. The germline CDR1 and CDR2 sequences are SGHRS and YFSETQ. V was trimmed by 5 bases and J by 1 base, leaving 14 bases between them. The CDR3 totals 15 residues. The CDR3 reads CASRTSGYGTDTQYF. DNA of the CDR3: TGCGCCAGCAGGACCTCGGGTTACGGCACAGATACGCAGTATTTT. Using reference TRBV5-1 and TRBJ2-3 for the parts outside the CDR3, the full variable domain is KAGVTQTPRYLIKTRGQQVTLSCSPISGHRSVSWYQQTPGQGLQFLFEYFSETQRNKGNFPGRFSGRQFSNSRSEMNVSTLELGDSALYLCASRTSGYGTDTQYFGPGTRLTVL.

V is TRBV6-1 and J is TRBJ1-6; D possibly corresponds to TRBD1 (5 bases). Germline lookup yields CDR1 MNHNS and CDR2 SASEGT. The CDR3 totals 17 residues. V was shortened by 4 bases and J by 0 bases, with 13 bases between the two germline ends. CDR3: CASSGQLWSSYNSPLHF. In nucleotides, the CDR3 is TGTGCCAGCAGTGGACAGCTTTGGAGCTCCTATAATTCACCCCTCCACTTT.